The 27 T cell receptor beta chains reported below all come from one sample, sequenced in a study of T cell changes during pregnancy in multiple sclerosis (dated by TCRdb to about 2019). The protocol used for the library was the immunoSEQ multiplex PCR assay. Held by TCRdb, this immuneACCESS table contains in-frame sequences only and omits some clones. Under half of the omission traces to an unresolved V gene where checked; the cause of the rest is unknown. In all, the sample holds some 80,000 clones, and over 85% of those were seen once. 1% of the sample is taken by the ten largest. Sequences were derived from peripheral blood, sampled in the first trimester of pregnancy. The receptor set was obtained from a female donor with multiple sclerosis, enrolled in a pregnancy study.

This chain joins TRBV4-2 and TRBJ2-2; 9 bases map to TRBD2. The germline gives CDR1 LGHNA, CDR2 YNFKEQ. J was trimmed by 2 bases and V by 3 bases; bases with no gene match: 4. This CDR3 is 16 amino acids long. In DNA form, the CDR3 reads TGTGCCAGCAGCCAGGATAGCGGGAGAAACACCGGGGAGCTGTTTTTT. Translating gives CASSQDSGRNTGELFF.

The chain couples TRBV5-1 to TRBJ2-3; 10 bases are shared with TRBD2. Unmatched junction bases numbered 4, after V lost 0 bases and J lost 12 bases. This CDR3 has 13 residues. From germline, CDR1 is SGHRS and CDR2 YFSETQ. The CDR3: CASSLEGLAPQYF. CDR3 in DNA: TGCGCCAGCAGCTTGGAGGGACTAGCGCCCCAGTATTTT.

The chain is built from TRBV18 and TRBJ1-2; D is possibly TRBD1 (6 bases). CDR1 is KGHSH and CDR2 is LQKENI in the germline V gene. The CDR3 loop spans 15 amino acids. The V and J ends lost 2 bases and 8 bases respectively, with 18 bases between them. In DNA, the CDR3 is TGTGCCAGCTCACCAACGACAGGTACCTTTAAAGGCTACACCTTC. Encoded protein: CASSPTTGTFKGYTF.

Comment on this clone: The junction and the germline gene differ at one end; a read error may be behind it. J is TRBJ2-3 and V is TRBV9, with 7 nucleotides matching TRBD2. The germline V gene has CDR1 SGDLS and CDR2 YYNGEE. The CDR3 loop spans 12 amino acids. As DNA, the CDR3 is TGTGCCAGCAGGGGTCCAAGGAGCGGGGCCATTTTT. Residues: CASRGPRSGAIF.

The V and J genes are TRBV2 and TRBJ2-7; 7 positions agree with TRBD1. The CDR3 has 14 amino acids. Trimming took 6 bases from V and 5 from J; bases not matched to a gene: 10. Germline V gene data show CDR1 as SNHLY and CDR2 as FYNNEI. The DNA for the CDR3 is TGTGCCAGCAGCCTGGACAGGAAAGTACACGAGCAGTACTTC. Its protein product is CASSLDRKVHEQYF.

This sequence joins TRBV5-1 and TRBJ2-3, with TRBD2 as a possible D gene (5 bases). There are 15 residues in the CDR3. The germline V gene has CDR1 SGHRS and CDR2 YFSETQ. Between the trimmed V and J ends, which lost 4 bases and 3 bases, there was a span of 15 bases. This CDR3 reads CASSLGIATTDTQYF. In DNA, the CDR3 is TGCGCCAGCAGCCTGGGGATAGCGACGACAGATACGCAGTATTTT.

This chain links TRBV7-9 with TRBJ2-7, with D unclear. This CDR3 comprises 13 residues. V was trimmed by 5 bases and J by 0 bases, leaving 8 bases between them. The V gene's germline CDR1 is SEHNR and CDR2 FQNEAQ (reference sequence). DNA of the CDR3: TGTGCCAGCAGCCCACCCGGCTCCTACGAGCAGTACTTC. Encoded protein: CASSPPGSYEQYF.

V and J are TRBV30 and TRBJ2-3; D possibly corresponds to TRBD2 (6 bases). The CDR3 totals 13 residues. CDR1 GTSNPN and CDR2 SVGIG come from the germline V gene (reference sequence). The V and J ends lost 1 base and 1 base respectively, with 6 bases between them. Written as DNA, the CDR3 is TGTGCCTGGAGTGGCGGGGGCACAGATACGCAGTATTTT. This gives the protein CAWSGGGTDTQYF.

The V gene is TRBV7-6, the J gene TRBJ1-2; TRBD1 agrees at 9 bases. The CDR3 has 14 amino acids. In germline, CDR1 is SGHVS, CDR2 FNYEAQ. V lost 5 bases, J lost 4 bases, and 5 bases stayed unmatched. The chain's CDR3 is CASSQPGQGYGYTF. In nucleotides, the CDR3 is TGTGCCAGCAGCCAACCGGGACAGGGCTATGGCTACACCTTC. Full variable domain (remainder filled in from reference TRBV7-6 and TRBJ1-2): GAGVSQSPRYKVTKRGQDVALRCDPISGHVSLYWYRQALGQGPEFLTYFNYEAQQDKSGLPNDRFSAERPEGSISTLTIQRTEQRDSAMYRCASSQPGQGYGYTFGSGTRLTVV.

The J gene is TRBJ2-5, the V gene TRBV7-9, with TRBD2 identical over 10 bases. This CDR3 is built from 15 residues. J lost 10 bases, V lost 1 base, and 9 bases had no gene match. The germline gives CDR1 SEHNR, CDR2 FQNEAQ (reference sequence). CDR3 protein: CASSLGGLAHNIQYF. The CDR3 DNA is TGTGCCAGCAGCTTAGGGGGACTAGCGCACAATATCCAGTACTTC.

This clone is a singleton in its sample. V is TRBV7-9 and J is TRBJ1-1; the D gene is possibly TRBD1 (6 bases). The V end lost 3 bases, the J end lost 6 bases, and 14 bases lay between the germline ends. The CDR3 totals 14 residues. The V gene's germline CDR1 is SEHNR and CDR2 FQNEAQ (reference sequence). CDR3 sequence: CASSFTGYYAEAFF. DNA for the CDR3: TGTGCCAGCAGCTTCACAGGGTACTACGCTGAAGCTTTCTTT.

The chain is built from TRBV6-5 and TRBJ1-5; TRBD1 is a possible D gene (5 bases). The CDR3 has 13 residues. V was clipped by 7 bases and J by 2 bases, with 9 bases between them. Germline V gives CDR1 MNHEY, CDR2 SVGAGI. CDR3 DNA: TGTGCCAGCACCGCAGGGCGCAATCAGCCCCAGCATTTT. As protein: CASTAGRNQPQHF.

This sequence joins TRBV5-1 and TRBJ2-3, with 14 bases fitting TRBD2. The junction had 6 bases not matched to a gene; V was cut back by 4 bases and J by 5 bases. The CDR3 sequence is 16 residues long. Germline CDR1 SGHRS, CDR2 YFSETQ. This CDR3 is CASSPTSGGAGDTQYF. Written as DNA, the CDR3 is TGCGCCAGCAGCCCGACTAGCGGGGGGGCCGGAGATACGCAGTATTTT. The variable domain in full, with the rest retrieved from reference TRBV5-1 and TRBJ2-3, is KAGVTQTPRYLIKTRGQQVTLSCSPISGHRSVSWYQQTPGQGLQFLFEYFSETQRNKGNFPGRFSGRQFSNSRSEMNVSTLELGDSALYLCASSPTSGGAGDTQYFGPGTRLTVL.

The V and J genes are TRBV29-1 and TRBJ2-1; possible D gene TRBD2, 6 bases. V shed 0 bases and J shed 7 bases, with 22 bases lying between them. CDR3 length: 17 residues. Germline CDR1 and CDR2: SQVTM and ANQGSEA. The CDR3 loop is CSVEDPLSRGRRNEQFF. DNA of the CDR3: TGCAGCGTTGAAGATCCCCTTAGCCGGGGGAGACGGAATGAGCAGTTCTTC.

This clone was seen only a few times. The chain uses TRBV6-4 and TRBJ1-1, with D possibly being TRBD1 (5 bases). The CDR3 is 13 residues long. The V gene lost 6 bases and the J gene lost 4 bases, with 12 bases spanning the gap. CDR1 and CDR2 (germline): MRHNA, SNTAGT. CDR3 residues: CASSQGLSTEAFF. CDR3 bases: TGTGCCAGCAGCCAGGGCCTCAGCACTGAAGCTTTCTTT.

The V call is TRBV4-1, the J call TRBJ2-5; tentative D call: TRBD1 (6 bases). Trimming pared 1 base from V and 2 bases from J, leaving 11 bases between. CDR1 and CDR2 from the germline V gene are MGHRA and YSYEKL. The CDR3 extends over 15 amino acids. CDR3 sequence reads: CASSQVGTNQETQYF. The DNA of the CDR3 is TGCGCCAGCAGCCAAGTGGGGACAAATCAAGAGACCCAGTACTTC.

This clone has ten or more counts. The chain couples TRBV19 to TRBJ2-5; TRBD1 might be the D (5 bases). Germline loops: CDR1 LNHDA, CDR2 SQIVND (reference sequence). This CDR3 spans 12 amino acids. The V gene lost 1 base and the J gene lost 5 bases, with 5 bases spanning the gap. CDR3 in amino acids: CASSIAGETQYF. The CDR3 DNA reads as TGTGCCAGTAGTATAGCAGGGGAGACCCAGTACTTC.

V gene TRBV18 combines with J gene TRBJ1-2, with 7 bases lining up with TRBD1. CDR3 length: 15 residues. Trimming at V came to 3 bases and at J to 3 bases, leaving 7 bases not matched to a gene. Germline lookup yields CDR1 KGHSH and CDR2 LQKENI. DNA for the CDR3: TGTGCCAGCTCACCGCTTAGGGACAGCTACTATGGCTACACCTTC. Translation: CASSPLRDSYYGYTF.

The J gene is TRBJ1-1, the V gene TRBV29-1; 7 bases agree with TRBD1. Losses at the gene ends were 7 bases for V and 1 base for J; bases not matched to a gene: 6. The CDR3 is 13 amino acids. Germline values: CDR1 SQVTM, CDR2 ANQGSEA. This CDR3 reads CSGTGQPNTEAFF. In nucleotides, the CDR3 is TGCAGCGGTACGGGACAGCCGAACACTGAAGCTTTCTTT.

V is TRBV14 and J is TRBJ2-5, with TRBD1 matching over 9 bases. The germline V gene encodes CDR1 SGHDN and CDR2 FVKESK. The CDR3 is 16 residues long. V gave up 4 bases and J gave up 5 bases; unmatched junction bases: 11. The CDR3 sequence is CASSPRGGTGSETQYF. The DNA for the CDR3 is TGTGCCAGCAGCCCCCGAGGGGGGACAGGGAGTGAGACCCAGTACTTC.

In the case of this clone: At one of its ends the junction is not consistent with the germline gene, which may arise from a read error. This specimen includes other DNA sequences encoding the same CDR3. The chain couples TRBV25-1 to TRBJ2-3, with TRBD1 matching 8 bases. The CDR3 sequence is 17 residues long. The germline V gene encodes CDR1 MGHDK and CDR2 SYGVNS. The CDR3 coding sequence is TGTGCCAGCACCCCCCCTTTCCCGCAGGGGGCAACAGATACGCAATATTTT. Residues: CASTPPFPQGATDTQYF.

The rearrangement links TRBV5-1 to TRBJ2-3; TRBD2 aligns across 8 bases. Per the germline V gene, CDR1 is SGHRS and CDR2 is YFSETQ. This CDR3 is 14 amino acids long. V lost 7 bases, J lost 0 bases, and 4 bases stayed unmatched. CDR3 sequence (DNA): TGCGCCAGCGCCTCGGGAGGGAGCACAGATACGCAGTATTTT. Translating it yields CASASGGSTDTQYF.

This chain joins TRBV19 and TRBJ1-3; 11 nucleotides align to TRBD1. V shed 6 bases, J shed 3 bases, and the junction held 7 bases outside the gene matches. CDR1 is LNHDA and CDR2 is SQIVND in the germline V gene (reference sequence). This CDR3 is built from 16 residues. CDR3 amino acids: CASRPRTGGYGNTIYF. CDR3 bases: TGTGCCAGTAGACCACGGACAGGGGGCTATGGAAACACCATATATTTT.

The gene calls are TRBV11-2 and TRBJ2-3; the match to TRBD2 covers 8 bases. V lost 5 bases to trimming and J lost 1 base; unmatched junction nucleotides: 5. CDR3 length equals 15 residues. Germline-derived CDR1 and CDR2 are SGHAT and FQNNGV. The CDR3 spells CASSTRGGRTDTQYF. CDR3 coding DNA: TGTGCCAGCAGCACCCGGGGGGGACGCACAGATACGCAGTATTTT.

The rearrangement joins TRBV19 to TRBJ1-5, with D possibly being TRBD1 (5 bases). The germline gives CDR1 LNHDA, CDR2 SQIVND (reference sequence). This CDR3 comprises 15 residues. Trimming pared 4 bases from V and 6 bases from J, leaving 16 bases between. The chain's CDR3 is CASSTTGGGRQPQHF. DNA for the CDR3: TGTGCCAGTAGTACGACCGGGGGGGGTCGTCAGCCCCAGCATTTT. Looking up the rest from reference TRBV19 and TRBJ1-5 gives the full variable domain: DGGITQSPKYLFRKEGQNVTLSCEQNLNHDAMYWYRQDPGQGLRLIYYSQIVNDFQKGDIAEGYSVSREKKESFPLTVTSAQKNPTAFYLCASSTTGGGRQPQHFGDGTRLSIL.

This clone was observed once. The chain recombines TRBV10-3 with TRBJ2-1; D possibly corresponds to TRBD2 (5 bases). CDR1 ENHRY and CDR2 SYGVKD come from the germline V gene. This CDR3 has 15 amino acids. V gave up 6 bases and J gave up 0 bases, with 12 bases separating them. CDR3 DNA: TGTGCCATCAGCCCTAGCTTTAGCTCCTACAATGAGCAGTTCTTC. This gives the protein CAISPSFSSYNEQFF.

The chain employs TRBV11-1 and TRBJ1-4; 7 bases match TRBD1. The ends lost 4 bases at V and 16 bases at J; junction bases unmatched: 6. Germline CDR1 reads SGHAT; CDR2 reads FQDESV (reference sequence). The CDR3 runs 11 residues. CDR3 DNA: TGTGCCAGCAGCTCCGGACAGGACCGGTTTTTT. Residues: CASSSGQDRFF. Drawing the rest from reference TRBV11-1 and TRBJ1-4, the complete variable domain is EAEVAQSPRYKITEKSQAVAFWCDPISGHATLYWYRQILGQGPELLVQFQDESVVDDSQLPKDRFSAERLKGVDSTLKIQPAELGDSAMYLCASSSGQDRFFGSGTQLSVL.